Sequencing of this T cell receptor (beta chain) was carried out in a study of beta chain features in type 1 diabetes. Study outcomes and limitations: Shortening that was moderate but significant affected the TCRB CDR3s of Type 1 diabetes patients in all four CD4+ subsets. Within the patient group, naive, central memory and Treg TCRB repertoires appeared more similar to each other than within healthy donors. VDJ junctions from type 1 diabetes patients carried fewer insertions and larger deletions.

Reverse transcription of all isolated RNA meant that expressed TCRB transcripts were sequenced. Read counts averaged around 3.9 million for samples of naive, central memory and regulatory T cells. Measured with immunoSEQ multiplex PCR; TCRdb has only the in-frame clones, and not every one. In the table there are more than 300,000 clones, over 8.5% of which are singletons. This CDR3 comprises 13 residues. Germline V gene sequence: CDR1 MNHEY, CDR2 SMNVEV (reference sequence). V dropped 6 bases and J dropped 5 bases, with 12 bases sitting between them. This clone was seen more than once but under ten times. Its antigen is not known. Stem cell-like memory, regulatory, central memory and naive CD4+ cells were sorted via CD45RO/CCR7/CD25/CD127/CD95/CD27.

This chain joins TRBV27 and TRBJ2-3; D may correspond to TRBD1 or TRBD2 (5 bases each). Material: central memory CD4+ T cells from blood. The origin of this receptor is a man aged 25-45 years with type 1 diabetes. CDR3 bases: TGTGCCAGCAGCAGGGACCCTTTAGATACGCAGTATTTT. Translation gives CASSRDPLDTQYF.